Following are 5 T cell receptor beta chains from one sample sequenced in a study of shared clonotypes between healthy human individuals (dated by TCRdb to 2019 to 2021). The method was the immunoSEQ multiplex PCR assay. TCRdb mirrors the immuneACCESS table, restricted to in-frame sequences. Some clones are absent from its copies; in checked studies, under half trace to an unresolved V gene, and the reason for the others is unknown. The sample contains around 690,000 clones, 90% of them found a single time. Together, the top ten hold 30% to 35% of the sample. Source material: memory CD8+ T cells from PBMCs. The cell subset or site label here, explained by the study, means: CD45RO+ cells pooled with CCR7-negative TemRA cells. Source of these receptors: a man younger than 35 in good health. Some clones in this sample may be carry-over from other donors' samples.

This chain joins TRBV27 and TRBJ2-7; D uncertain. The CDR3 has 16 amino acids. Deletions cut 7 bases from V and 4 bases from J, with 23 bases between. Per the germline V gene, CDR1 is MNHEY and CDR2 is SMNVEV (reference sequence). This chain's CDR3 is CASTEDRPRTSYEQYF. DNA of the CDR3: TGTGCCAGCACCGAGGATAGGCCTAGAACTTCTTACGAGCAGTACTTC.

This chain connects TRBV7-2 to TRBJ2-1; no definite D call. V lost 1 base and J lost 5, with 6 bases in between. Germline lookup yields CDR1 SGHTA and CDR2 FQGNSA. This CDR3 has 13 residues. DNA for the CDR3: TGTGCCAGCAGCTTAGGACTTCACAATGAGCAGTTCTTC. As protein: CASSLGLHNEQFF. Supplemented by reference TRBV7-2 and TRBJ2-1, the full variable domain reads GAGVSQSPSNKVTEKGKDVELRCDPISGHTALYWYRQSLGQGLEFLIYFQGNSAPDKSGLPSDRFSAERTGGSVSTLTIQRTQQEDSAVYLCASSLGLHNEQFFGPGTRLTVL.

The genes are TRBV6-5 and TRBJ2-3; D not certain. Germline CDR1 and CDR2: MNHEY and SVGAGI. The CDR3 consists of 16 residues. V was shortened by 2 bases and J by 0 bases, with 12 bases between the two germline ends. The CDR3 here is CASSYRVPPSTDTQYF. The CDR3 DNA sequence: TGTGCCAGCAGTTACCGGGTCCCTCCTAGCACAGATACGCAGTATTTT.

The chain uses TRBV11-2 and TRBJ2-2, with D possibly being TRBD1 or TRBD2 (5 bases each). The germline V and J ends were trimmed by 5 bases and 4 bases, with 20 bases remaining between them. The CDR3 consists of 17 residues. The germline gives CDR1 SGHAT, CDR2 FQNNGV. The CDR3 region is CASSPRRVGAGTGELFF. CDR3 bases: TGTGCCAGCAGCCCAAGGCGGGTAGGGGCGGGCACCGGGGAGCTGTTTTTT.

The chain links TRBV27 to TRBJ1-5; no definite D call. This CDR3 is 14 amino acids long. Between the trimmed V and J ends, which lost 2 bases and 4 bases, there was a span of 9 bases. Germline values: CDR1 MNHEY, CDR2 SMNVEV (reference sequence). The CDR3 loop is CASSLNEVNQPQHF. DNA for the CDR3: TGTGCCAGCAGTTTAAATGAAGTTAATCAGCCCCAGCATTTT.